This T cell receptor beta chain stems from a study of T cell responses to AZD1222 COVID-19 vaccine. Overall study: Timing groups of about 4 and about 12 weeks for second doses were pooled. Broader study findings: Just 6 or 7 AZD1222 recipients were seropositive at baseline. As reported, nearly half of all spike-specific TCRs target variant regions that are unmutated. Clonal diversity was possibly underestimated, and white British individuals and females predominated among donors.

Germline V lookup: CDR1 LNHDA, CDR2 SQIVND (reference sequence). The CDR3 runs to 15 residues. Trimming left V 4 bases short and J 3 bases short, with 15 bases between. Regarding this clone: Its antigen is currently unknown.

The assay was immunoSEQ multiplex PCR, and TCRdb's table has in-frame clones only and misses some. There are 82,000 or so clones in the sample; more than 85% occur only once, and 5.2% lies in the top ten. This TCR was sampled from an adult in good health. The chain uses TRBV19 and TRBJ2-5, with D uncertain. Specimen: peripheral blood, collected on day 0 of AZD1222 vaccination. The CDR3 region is CASSTLQRQEETQYF. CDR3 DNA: TGTGCCAGTAGTACCTTGCAACGTCAAGAAGAGACCCAGTACTTC. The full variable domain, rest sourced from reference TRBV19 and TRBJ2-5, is DGGITQSPKYLFRKEGQNVTLSCEQNLNHDAMYWYRQDPGQGLRLIYYSQIVNDFQKGDIAEGYSVSREKKESFPLTVTSAQKNPTAFYLCASSTLQRQEETQYFGPGTRLLVL.